A selection of T cell receptor beta chains follows, all from one sample in a study of CD4 T cells in relation to SARS-CoV-2 and coronaviruses. These TCRs are of unknown antigen specificity. This table comes from immunoSEQ multiplex PCR, and its TCRdb copy is limited to in-frame clones, with some not included. Of approximately 25,000 clones detected, around 70% appear once; the ten largest clones hold around 18%. Sequencing was performed on CD4+ T cells from PBMCs, cultured in vitro. These receptors were taken from a human donor in good health. CDR3s include the opening cysteine and the closing phenylalanine or tryptophan. A D gene is named only where the DNA matches it firmly. The listing skips clone size in some rows; elsewhere it reads once, few, many or a size class.

clone size: .; J gene: TRBJ2-5; V gene: TRBV14; D gene: .; CDR3 protein: CASRQGGETQYF; CDR3 DNA: TGTGCCAGCAGGCAAGGAGGAGAGACCCAGTACTTC
clone size: .; J gene: TRBJ2-7; V gene: TRBV19; D gene: TRBD1; CDR3 protein: CASSTKGQGAFYEQYF; CDR3 DNA: TGTGCCAGTAGTACTAAAGGACAGGGGGCGTTCTACGAGCAGTACTTC
clone size: .; J gene: TRBJ2-7; V gene: TRBV11-2; D gene: .; CDR3 protein: CASSLEGRGYEQYF; CDR3 DNA: TGTGCCAGCAGCTTAGAGGGACGGGGCTACGAGCAGTACTTC
clone size: .; J gene: TRBJ2-1; V gene: TRBV11-3; D gene: .; CDR3 protein: CASSFGQARNEQFF; CDR3 DNA: TGTGCCAGCAGCTTCGGTCAAGCACGGAATGAGCAGTTCTTC
clone size: .; J gene: TRBJ1-1; V gene: TRBV19; D gene: .; CDR3 protein: CASSTKTGLEDTEAFF; CDR3 DNA: TGTGCCAGTAGTACCAAGACAGGTCTGGAGGACACTGAAGCTTTCTTT
clone size: .; J gene: TRBJ1-2; V gene: TRBV6-6; D gene: TRBD1; CDR3 protein: CASSYSTGGDGYTF; CDR3 DNA: TGTGCCAGCAGTTACTCAACAGGGGGCGATGGCTACACCTTC
clone size: .; J gene: TRBJ2-1; V gene: TRBV30; D gene: .; CDR3 protein: CAWSVKQSSYNEQFF; CDR3 DNA: TGTGCCTGGAGTGTCAAGCAGAGCTCCTACAATGAGCAGTTCTTC
clone size: .; J gene: TRBJ2-7; V gene: TRBV24-1; D gene: TRBD1; CDR3 protein: CATSDKQGREQYF; CDR3 DNA: TGTGCCACCAGTGATAAACAGGGGCGCGAGCAGTACTTC
clone size: .; J gene: TRBJ1-1; V gene: TRBV10-3; D gene: .; CDR3 protein: CAISIGQTEAFF; CDR3 DNA: TGTGCCATCAGTATCGGACAGACTGAAGCTTTCTTT
clone size: few; J gene: TRBJ1-6; V gene: TRBV28; D gene: .; CDR3 protein: CASSLAGSSYNSPLHF; CDR3 DNA: TGTGCCAGCAGTTTGGCCGGGAGCTCCTATAATTCACCCCTCCACTTT